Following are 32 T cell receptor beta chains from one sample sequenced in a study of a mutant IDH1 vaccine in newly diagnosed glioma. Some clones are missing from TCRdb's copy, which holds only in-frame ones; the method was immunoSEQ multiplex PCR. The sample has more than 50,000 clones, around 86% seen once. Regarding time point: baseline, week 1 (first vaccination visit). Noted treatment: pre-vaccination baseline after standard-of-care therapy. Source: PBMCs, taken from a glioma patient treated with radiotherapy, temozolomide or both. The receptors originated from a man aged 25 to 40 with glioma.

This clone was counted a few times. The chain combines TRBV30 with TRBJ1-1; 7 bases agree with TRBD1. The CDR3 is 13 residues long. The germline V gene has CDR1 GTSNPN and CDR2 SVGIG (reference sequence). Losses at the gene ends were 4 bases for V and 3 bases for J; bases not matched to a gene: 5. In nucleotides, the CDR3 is TGTGCCTGGATATGGGGACAGTACACTGAAGCTTTCTTT. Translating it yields CAWIWGQYTEAFF. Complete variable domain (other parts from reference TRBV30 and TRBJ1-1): SQTIHQWPATLVQPVGSPLSLECTVEGTSNPNLYWYRQAAGRGLQLLFYSVGIGQISSEVPQNLSASRPQDRQFILSSKKLLLSDSGFYLCAWIWGQYTEAFFGQGTRLTVV.

The chain's CDR3 is CASTLFGGGQETQYF. CDR3 coding DNA: TGTGCCAGCACACTCTTCGGGGGCGGCCAAGAGACCCAGTACTTC. This chain joins TRBV7-9 and TRBJ2-5, with D possibly being TRBD1 or TRBD2 (6 bases each). Germline values: CDR1 SEHNR, CDR2 FQNEAQ (reference sequence). The CDR3 loop spans 15 amino acids. The germline V and J ends were trimmed by 7 bases and 1 base, with 16 bases remaining between them.

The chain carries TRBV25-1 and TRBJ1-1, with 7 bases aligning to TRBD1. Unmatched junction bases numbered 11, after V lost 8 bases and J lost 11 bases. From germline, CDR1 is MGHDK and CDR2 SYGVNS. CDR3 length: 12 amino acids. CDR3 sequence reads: CASRTWTGVAFF. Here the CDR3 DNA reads TGTGCCAGCCGAACTTGGACAGGAGTGGCTTTCTTT.

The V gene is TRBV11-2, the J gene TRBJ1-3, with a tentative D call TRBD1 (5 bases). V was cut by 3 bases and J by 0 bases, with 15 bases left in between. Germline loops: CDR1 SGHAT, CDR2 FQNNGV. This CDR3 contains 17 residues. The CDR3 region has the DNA TGTGCCAGCAGCTTCCCCCGGAGTCAGGGCTCTGGAAACACCATATATTTT. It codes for CASSFPRSQGSGNTIYF.

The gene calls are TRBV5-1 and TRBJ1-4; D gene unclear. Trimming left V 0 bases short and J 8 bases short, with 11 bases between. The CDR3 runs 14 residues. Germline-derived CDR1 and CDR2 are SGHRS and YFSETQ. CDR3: CASSLGPAGEKLFF. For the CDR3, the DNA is TGCGCCAGCAGCTTGGGTCCAGCGGGGGAAAAACTGTTTTTT.

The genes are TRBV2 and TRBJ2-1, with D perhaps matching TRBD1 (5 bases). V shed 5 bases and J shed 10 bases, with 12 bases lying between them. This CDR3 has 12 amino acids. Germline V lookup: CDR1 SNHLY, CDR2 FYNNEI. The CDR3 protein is CASSRDREEQFF. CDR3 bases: TGTGCCAGCAGTCGAGACAGAGAAGAGCAGTTCTTC.

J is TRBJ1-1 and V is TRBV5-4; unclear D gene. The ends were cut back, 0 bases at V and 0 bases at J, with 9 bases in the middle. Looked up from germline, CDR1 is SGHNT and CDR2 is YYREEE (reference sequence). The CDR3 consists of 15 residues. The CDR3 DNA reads TGTGCCAGCAGCTTGGCCGCCATGTTGAACACTGAAGCTTTCTTT. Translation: CASSLAAMLNTEAFF.

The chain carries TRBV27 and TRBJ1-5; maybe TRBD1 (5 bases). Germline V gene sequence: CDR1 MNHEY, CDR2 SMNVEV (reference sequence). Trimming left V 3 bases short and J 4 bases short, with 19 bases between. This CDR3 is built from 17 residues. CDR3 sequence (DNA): TGTGCCAGCAGTTTTTCCCCCGCCCAGAGGGGTAATCAGCCCCAGCATTTT. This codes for CASSFSPAQRGNQPQHF.

This CDR3 is CAIKGSSGNSPLHF. In DNA form, the CDR3 reads TGTGCCATCAAGGGAAGCAGCGGGAATTCACCCCTCCACTTT. The gene calls are TRBV10-3 and TRBJ1-6; D is undetermined. The CDR3 consists of 14 residues. CDR1 is ENHRY and CDR2 is SYGVKD in the germline V gene. V lost 7 bases and J 7 bases, leaving 14 bases between the germline ends.

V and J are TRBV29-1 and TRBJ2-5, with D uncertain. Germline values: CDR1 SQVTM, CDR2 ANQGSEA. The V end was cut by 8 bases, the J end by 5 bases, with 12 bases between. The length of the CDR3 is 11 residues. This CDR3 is CSSMGWETQYF. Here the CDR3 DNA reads TGCAGCTCAATGGGATGGGAGACCCAGTACTTC.

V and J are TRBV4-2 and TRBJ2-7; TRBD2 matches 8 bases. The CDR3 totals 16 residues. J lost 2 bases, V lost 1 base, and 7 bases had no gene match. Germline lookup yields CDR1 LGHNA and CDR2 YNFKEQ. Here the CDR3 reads CASSQGGNSGAYEQYF. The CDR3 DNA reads TGTGCCAGCAGCCAAGGGGGGAATAGCGGGGCCTACGAGCAGTACTTC.

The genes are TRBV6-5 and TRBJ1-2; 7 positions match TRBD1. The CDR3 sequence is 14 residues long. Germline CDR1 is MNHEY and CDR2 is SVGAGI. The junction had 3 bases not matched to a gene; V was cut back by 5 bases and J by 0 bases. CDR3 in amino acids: CASSRQGSNYGYTF. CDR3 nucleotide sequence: TGTGCCAGCAGTAGACAGGGTTCTAACTATGGCTACACCTTC.

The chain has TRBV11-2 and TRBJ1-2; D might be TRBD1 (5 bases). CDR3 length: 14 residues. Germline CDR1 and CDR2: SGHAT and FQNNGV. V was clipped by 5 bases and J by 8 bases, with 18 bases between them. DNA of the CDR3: TGTGCCAGCAGCGAGGTGGAGGGAGCAGGGGGCTACACCTTC. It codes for CASSEVEGAGGYTF.

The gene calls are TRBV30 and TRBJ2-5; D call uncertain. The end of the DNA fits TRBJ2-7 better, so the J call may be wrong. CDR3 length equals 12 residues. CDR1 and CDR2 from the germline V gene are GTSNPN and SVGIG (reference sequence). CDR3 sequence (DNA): TGTGCCTGGAGTGTGTGGGGTCACGAGCAGTACTTC. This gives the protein CAWSVWGHEQYF.

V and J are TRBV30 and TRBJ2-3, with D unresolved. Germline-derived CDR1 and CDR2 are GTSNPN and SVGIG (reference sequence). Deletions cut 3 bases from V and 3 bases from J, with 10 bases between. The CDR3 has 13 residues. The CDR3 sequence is CAWRAKATDTQYF. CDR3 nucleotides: TGTGCCTGGAGAGCAAAAGCGACAGATACGCAGTATTTT.

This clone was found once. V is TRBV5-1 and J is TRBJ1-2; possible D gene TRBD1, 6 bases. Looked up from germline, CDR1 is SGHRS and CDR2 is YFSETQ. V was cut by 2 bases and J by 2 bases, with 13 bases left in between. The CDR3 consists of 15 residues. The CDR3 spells CASSFDRNKNYGYTF. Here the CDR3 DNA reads TGCGCCAGCAGCTTCGACAGGAACAAGAACTATGGCTACACCTTC.

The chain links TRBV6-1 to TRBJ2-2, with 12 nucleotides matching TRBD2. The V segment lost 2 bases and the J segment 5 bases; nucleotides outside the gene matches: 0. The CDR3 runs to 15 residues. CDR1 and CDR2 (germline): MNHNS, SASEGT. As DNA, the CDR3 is TGTGCCAGCAGTGAACTAGCGGGGGGGACCGGGGAGCTGTTTTTT. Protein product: CASSELAGGTGELFF.

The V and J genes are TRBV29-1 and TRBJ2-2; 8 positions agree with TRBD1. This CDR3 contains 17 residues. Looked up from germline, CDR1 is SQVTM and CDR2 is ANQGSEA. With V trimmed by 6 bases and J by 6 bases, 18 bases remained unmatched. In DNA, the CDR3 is TGCAGCGTAGGGGGCGACAACCAGGGGGCGCAGGCCGGGGAGCTGTTTTTT. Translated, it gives CSVGGDNQGAQAGELFF.

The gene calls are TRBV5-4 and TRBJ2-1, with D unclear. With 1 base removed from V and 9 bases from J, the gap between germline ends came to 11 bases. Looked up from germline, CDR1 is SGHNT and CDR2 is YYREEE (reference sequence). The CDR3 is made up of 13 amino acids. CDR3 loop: CASSLLVRTEQFF. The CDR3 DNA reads TGTGCCAGCAGCTTGTTAGTTCGGACTGAGCAGTTCTTC.

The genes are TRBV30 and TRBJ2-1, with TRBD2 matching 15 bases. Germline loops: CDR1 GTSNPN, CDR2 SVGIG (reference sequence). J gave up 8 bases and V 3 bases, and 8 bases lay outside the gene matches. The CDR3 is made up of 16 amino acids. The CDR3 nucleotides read TGTGCCTGGAGCCTGGGACTAGCGGGGGGTCTGGATGAGCAGTTCTTC. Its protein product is CAWSLGLAGGLDEQFF.

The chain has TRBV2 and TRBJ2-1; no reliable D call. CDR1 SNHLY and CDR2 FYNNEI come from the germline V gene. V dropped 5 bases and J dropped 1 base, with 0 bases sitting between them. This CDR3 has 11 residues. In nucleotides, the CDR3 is TGTGCCAGCAGTTCCTACAATGAGCAGTTCTTC. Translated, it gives CASSSYNEQFF.

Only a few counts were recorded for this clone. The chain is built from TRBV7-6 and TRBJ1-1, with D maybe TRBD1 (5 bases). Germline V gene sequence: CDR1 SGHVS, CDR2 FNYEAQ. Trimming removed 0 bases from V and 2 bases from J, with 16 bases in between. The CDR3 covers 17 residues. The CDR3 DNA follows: TGTGCCAGCAGCTTAGCCCACCCGGGACGTACTAACACTGAAGCTTTCTTT. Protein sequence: CASSLAHPGRTNTEAFF.

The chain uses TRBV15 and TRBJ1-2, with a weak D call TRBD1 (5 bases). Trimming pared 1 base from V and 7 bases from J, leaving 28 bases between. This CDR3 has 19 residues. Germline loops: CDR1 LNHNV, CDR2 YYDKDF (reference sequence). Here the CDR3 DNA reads TGTGCCACCAGCAGAGTAATTGGTTCTTCGAGGACAAGACCCAGTGGCTACACCTTC. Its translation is CATSRVIGSSRTRPSGYTF.

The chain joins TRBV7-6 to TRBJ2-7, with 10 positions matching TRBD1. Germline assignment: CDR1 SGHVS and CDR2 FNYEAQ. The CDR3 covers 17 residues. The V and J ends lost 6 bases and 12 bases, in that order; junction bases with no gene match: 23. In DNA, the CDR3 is TGTGCCAGCAGTCAAGGGACAGGGGTTCGGGGGGGGACAGCTATGTACTTC. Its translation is CASSQGTGVRGGTAMYF.

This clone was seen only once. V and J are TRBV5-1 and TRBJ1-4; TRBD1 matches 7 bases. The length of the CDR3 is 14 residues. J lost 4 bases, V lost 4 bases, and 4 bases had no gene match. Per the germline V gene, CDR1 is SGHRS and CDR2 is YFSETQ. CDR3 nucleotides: TGCGCCAGCAGCGCGGACAGGAGTAATGAAAAACTGTTTTTT. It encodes CASSADRSNEKLFF. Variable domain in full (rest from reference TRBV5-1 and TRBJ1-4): KAGVTQTPRYLIKTRGQQVTLSCSPISGHRSVSWYQQTPGQGLQFLFEYFSETQRNKGNFPGRFSGRQFSNSRSEMNVSTLELGDSALYLCASSADRSNEKLFFGSGTQLSVL.

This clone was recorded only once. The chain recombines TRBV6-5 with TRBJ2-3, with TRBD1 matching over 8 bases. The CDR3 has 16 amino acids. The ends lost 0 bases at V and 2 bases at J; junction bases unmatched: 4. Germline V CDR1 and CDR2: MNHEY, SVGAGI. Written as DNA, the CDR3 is TGTGCCAGCAGTTACTCCAACAGGGGGTTCACAGATACGCAGTATTTT. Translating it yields CASSYSNRGFTDTQYF.

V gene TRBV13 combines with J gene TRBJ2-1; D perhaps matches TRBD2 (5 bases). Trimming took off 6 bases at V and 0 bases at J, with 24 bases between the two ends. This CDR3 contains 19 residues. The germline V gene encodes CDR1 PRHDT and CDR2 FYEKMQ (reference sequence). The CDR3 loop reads CASSSESFGGLSSYNEQFF. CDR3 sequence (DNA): TGTGCCAGCAGTTCTGAATCCTTCGGCGGACTGAGCTCCTACAATGAGCAGTTCTTC.

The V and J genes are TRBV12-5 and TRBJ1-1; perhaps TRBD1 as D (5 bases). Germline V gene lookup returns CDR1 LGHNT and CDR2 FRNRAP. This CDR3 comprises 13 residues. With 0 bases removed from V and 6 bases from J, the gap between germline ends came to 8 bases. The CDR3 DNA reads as TGTGCTAGTGGTTTGGTTCGGGGCGCTGAAGCTTTCTTT. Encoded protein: CASGLVRGAEAFF.

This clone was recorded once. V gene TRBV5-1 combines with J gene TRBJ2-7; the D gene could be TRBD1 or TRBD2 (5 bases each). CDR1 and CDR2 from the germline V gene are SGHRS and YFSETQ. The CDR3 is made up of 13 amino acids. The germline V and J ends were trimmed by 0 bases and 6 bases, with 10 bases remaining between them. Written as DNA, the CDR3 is TGCGCCAGCAGCTTGGAGGGGAGAGGCGAGCAGTACTTC. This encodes CASSLEGRGEQYF.

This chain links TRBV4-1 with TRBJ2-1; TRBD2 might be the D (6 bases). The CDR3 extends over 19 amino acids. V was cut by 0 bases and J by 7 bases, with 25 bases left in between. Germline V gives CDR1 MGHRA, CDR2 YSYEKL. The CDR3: CASSQEYGVGGRSGNEQFF. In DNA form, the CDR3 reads TGCGCCAGCAGCCAAGAATATGGGGTCGGAGGGAGGAGTGGGAATGAGCAGTTCTTC.

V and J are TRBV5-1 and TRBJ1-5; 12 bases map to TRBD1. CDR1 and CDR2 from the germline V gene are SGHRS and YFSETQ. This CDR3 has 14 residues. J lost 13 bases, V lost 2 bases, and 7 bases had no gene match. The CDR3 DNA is TGCGCCAGCAGCTTCGGGACAGGGGGCGCGACTCAGCATTTT. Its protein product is CASSFGTGGATQHF.

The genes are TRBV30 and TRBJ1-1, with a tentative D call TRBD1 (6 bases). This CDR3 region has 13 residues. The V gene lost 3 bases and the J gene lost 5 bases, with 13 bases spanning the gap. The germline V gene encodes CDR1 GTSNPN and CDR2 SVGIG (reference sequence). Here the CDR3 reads CAWSLGGLTEAFF. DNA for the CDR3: TGTGCCTGGAGCCTTGGGGGCTTAACTGAAGCTTTCTTT.